Each of the 8 T cell receptor beta chains below was sequenced from the same sample in a study of T cells after yellow fever vaccination. Each CDR3 protein is one row after TCRdb ran MiXCR on the 5' RACE reads. The table records 150,000 to 200,000 distinct CDR3 sequences, over 7% of them present only once. Here the sequenced sample was CD8+ T cells sorted from PBMCs, taken 45 days after the yellow fever booster vaccination. The receptors shown here come from a man between 18 and 29 years old who received the YFV17D yellow fever vaccine.

The rearrangement uses TRBV7-9 and TRBJ2-5; D is unresolved. Trimming took off 2 bases at V and 5 bases at J, with 6 bases between the two ends. CDR3 size: 12 residues. Germline values: CDR1 SEHNR, CDR2 FQNEAQ (reference sequence). The CDR3 region has the DNA TGTGCCAGCAGCTTATCTTTGGAGACCCAGTACTTC. It translates to CASSLSLETQYF.

The rearrangement joins TRBV7-6 to TRBJ2-3, with 7 bases that match TRBD2. The CDR3 runs 15 residues. V dropped 4 bases and J dropped 3; count of bases not matched to a gene: 7. Germline V CDR1 and CDR2: SGHVS, FNYEAQ. The CDR3, as DNA: TGTGCCAGCAGCTCCTTAGTGGGGGGGACAGATACGCAGTATTTT. Its protein product is CASSSLVGGTDTQYF.

This clonotype was counted between two and nine times. This chain joins TRBV7-9 and TRBJ1-2; D may be TRBD1 (5 bases). The CDR3 contains 13 residues. Germline CDR1 is SEHNR and CDR2 is FQNEAQ (reference sequence). The V gene lost 7 bases and the J gene lost 10 bases, with 19 bases spanning the gap. The CDR3 DNA follows: TGTGCCAGCAACTCGGCCGAAGACGGGGCCTACACCTTC. Translating it yields CASNSAEDGAYTF.

The table lists this clonotype with a few counts. The chain joins TRBV5-1 to TRBJ2-7, with TRBD1 matching over 9 bases. This CDR3 contains 16 residues. Germline CDR1 reads SGHRS; CDR2 reads YFSETQ. V was clipped by 1 base and J by 4 bases; unmatched bases: 9. The CDR3 loop reads CASSLLWTGESYEQYF. In nucleotides, the CDR3 is TGCGCCAGCAGCTTGCTGTGGACAGGGGAGTCATACGAGCAGTACTTC. Full variable domain (outside the CDR3, taken from reference TRBV5-1 and TRBJ2-7): KAGVTQTPRYLIKTRGQQVTLSCSPISGHRSVSWYQQTPGQGLQFLFEYFSETQRNKGNFPGRFSGRQFSNSRSEMNVSTLELGDSALYLCASSLLWTGESYEQYFGPGTRLTVT.

This clonotype appeared a few times. The chain joins TRBV4-3 to TRBJ1-5; no clear D. V dropped 0 bases and J dropped 1 base, with 13 bases sitting between them. The CDR3 loop spans 17 amino acids. CDR1 and CDR2 (germline): LGHNA, YSLEER. The chain's CDR3 is CASSQDLGVLSNQPQHF. CDR3 sequence (DNA): TGCGCCAGCAGCCAAGATCTGGGAGTGCTAAGCAATCAGCCCCAGCATTTT.

The chain combines TRBV5-6 with TRBJ1-2, with a weak D call TRBD1 (5 bases). Trimming cost V 0 bases and J 6 bases, with 15 bases left between them. This CDR3 comprises 15 residues. The V gene's germline CDR1 is SGHDT and CDR2 YYEEEE. CDR3 protein: CASSLAGGISNGYTF. The CDR3 DNA follows: TGTGCCAGCAGCTTGGCGGGGGGAATTTCTAATGGCTACACCTTC.

The V gene is TRBV9, the J gene TRBJ1-5; no clear D gene. This CDR3 is built from 15 residues. V was shortened by 0 bases and J by 0 bases, with 7 bases between the two germline ends. Germline V gene sequence: CDR1 SGDLS, CDR2 YYNGEE. The CDR3 coding sequence is TGTGCCAGCAGCGTAGTCCCCGATAGCAATCAGCCCCAGCATTTT. This gives the protein CASSVVPDSNQPQHF.

J is TRBJ1-2 and V is TRBV4-3; D may be TRBD1 (6 bases). Germline lookup yields CDR1 LGHNA and CDR2 YSLEER. The CDR3 sequence is 16 residues long. V dropped 0 bases and J dropped 6 bases, with 17 bases sitting between them. In nucleotides, the CDR3 is TGCGCCAGCAGCCAAGAAAGAGGGGCAGGGGCACATGGCTACACCTTC. Protein sequence: CASSQERGAGAHGYTF.